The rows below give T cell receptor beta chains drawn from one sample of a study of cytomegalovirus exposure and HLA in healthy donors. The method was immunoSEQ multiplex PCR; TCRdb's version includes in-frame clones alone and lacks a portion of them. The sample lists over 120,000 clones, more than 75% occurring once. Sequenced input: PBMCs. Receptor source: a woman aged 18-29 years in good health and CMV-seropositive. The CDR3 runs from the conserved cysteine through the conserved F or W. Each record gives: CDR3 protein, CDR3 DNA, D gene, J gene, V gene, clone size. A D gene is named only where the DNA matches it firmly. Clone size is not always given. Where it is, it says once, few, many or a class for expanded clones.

CASSQDRVRSPLHF | TGCGCCAGCAGTCAGGACAGGGTGAGGTCACCCCTCCACTTT | TRBD1 | TRBJ1-6 | TRBV10-2 | NA
CASSPGLRGEQFF | TGTGCCAGCAGCCCAGGACTCCGAGGGGAGCAGTTCTTC | NA | TRBJ2-1 | TRBV7-6 | NA
CAGSPQGISNQPQHF | TGTGCCGGCAGCCCGCAGGGCATTAGCAATCAGCCCCAGCATTTT | NA | TRBJ1-5 | TRBV6-1 | NA
CASSLGGDSEETQYF | TGCGCCAGCAGCTTGGGCGGCGACAGTGAAGAGACCCAGTACTTC | NA | TRBJ2-5 | TRBV5-1 | NA
CASSPSDTSYEQYF | TGTGCCAGCAGCCCCTCGGACACCTCCTACGAGCAGTACTTC | NA | TRBJ2-7 | TRBV4-2 | few
CASSASRGPNTEAFF | TGTGCCAGCAGCGCTAGCCGCGGCCCGAACACTGAAGCTTTCTTT | NA | TRBJ1-1 | TRBV9 | once
CASSLGQGQWETQYF | TGCGCCAGCAGCTTAGGACAGGGCCAGTGGGAGACCCAGTACTTC | TRBD1 | TRBJ2-5 | TRBV5-1 | once
CASSFGRVGGYTF | TGTGCCAGCAGCTTCGGCAGGGTGGGAGGCTACACCTTC | NA | TRBJ1-2 | TRBV5-4 | once
CASSLRGTYNSPLHF | TGTGCCAGCAGCTTAAGGGGCACCTATAATTCACCCCTCCACTTT | NA | TRBJ1-6 | TRBV5-8 | few
CASKGGLIYEQYF | TGTGCCAGCAAAGGGGGCTTAATCTACGAGCAGTACTTC | TRBD1 | TRBJ2-7 | TRBV11-2 | NA
CASSLGDGRDSPLHF | TGTGCCAGCAGCTTGGGGGATGGGAGGGATTCACCCCTCCACTTT | NA | TRBJ1-6 | TRBV5-6 | NA
CAISEQGTEDQYF | TGTGCCATCAGTGAGCAGGGGACAGAGGACCAGTACTTC | TRBD1 | TRBJ2-5 | TRBV10-3 | NA
CASSFEAGTGNTIYF | TGTGCCAGCAGCTTCGAAGCGGGGACTGGAAACACCATATATTTT | NA | TRBJ1-3 | TRBV5-8 | NA
CASTDRTYGYTF | TGTGCCAGCACAGACAGGACTTATGGCTACACCTTC | NA | TRBJ1-2 | TRBV6-5 | NA
CASSPEGQGVNYGYTF | TGTGCCAGCTCACCCGAGGGACAGGGGGTTAACTATGGCTACACCTTC | TRBD1 | TRBJ1-2 | TRBV18 | NA
CSARYRVEAFF | TGCAGTGCTAGGTACAGGGTCGAAGCTTTCTTT | NA | TRBJ1-1 | TRBV20-1 | NA
CASRGGYEQYF | TGCGCCAGCAGAGGGGGCTACGAGCAGTACTTC | NA | TRBJ2-7 | TRBV5-1 | NA
CASRTGDGYTF | TGTGCCAGCAGGACAGGGGATGGCTACACCTTC | TRBD1 | TRBJ1-2 | TRBV6-1 | NA
CASSDGQGTYEQYF | TGCGCCAGCAGTGATGGACAGGGGACCTACGAGCAGTACTTC | TRBD1 | TRBJ2-7 | TRBV10-1 | NA
CASRQQGFVKYGYTF | TGTGCCAGCAGACAGCAGGGTTTCGTGAAGTATGGCTACACCTTC | NA | TRBJ1-2 | TRBV5-6 | NA
CASSDRDIQYF | TGCGCCAGCAGTGACCGGGACATTCAGTACTTC | NA | TRBJ2-4 | TRBV10-2 | once
CASSLEGQGATEAFF | TGCGCCAGCAGCTTGGAGGGACAGGGGGCCACTGAAGCTTTCTTT | TRBD1 | TRBJ1-1 | TRBV5-1 | NA
CASSRLTSGDTQYF | TGTGCCAGCAGTCGGCTGACTAGCGGAGATACGCAGTATTTT | TRBD2 | TRBJ2-3 | TRBV25-1 | NA
CASSIGGKGQGAAQPQHF | TGTGCCAGTAGTATAGGGGGGAAAGGACAGGGGGCCGCTCAGCCCCAGCATTTT | TRBD1 | TRBJ1-5 | TRBV19 | NA
CASGQGNTNTIYF | TGCGCCAGCGGACAGGGTAACACAAACACCATATATTTT | TRBD1 | TRBJ1-3 | TRBV5-1 | NA